The 6 T cell receptor beta chains listed next were all sequenced from one sample in a study of regulatory T cells in long-lasting Graves disease. Both iRepertoire HTBI primers and Arm-PCR of CDR3 regions were used to build the TCR beta libraries. TCRdb called the multiplex PCR reads again in MiXCR, with one record for every CDR3 protein. The data contain around 300,000 distinct CDR3 sequences, around 23% of them singletons. Described time point: persistent/refractory GD, antithyroid drugs over 5 years with positive TRAb. RNA isolated from PBMCs was used to make the TCR library. The specimen was peripheral blood mononuclear cells (PBMCs), collected when the disease was refractory, from a patient treated with antithyroid drugs. These receptors were collected from a female donor with Graves disease.

This clonotype has only a few counts. The chain employs TRBV6-2 or TRBV6-3 and TRBJ2-7; perhaps D is TRBD1 or TRBD2 (5 bases each). Germline V lookup: CDR1 MNHEY, CDR2 SVGEGT. Trimming removed 8 bases at V and 3 bases at J, with 11 bases between. The CDR3 consists of 12 residues. CDR3 coding DNA: TGTGCCAGCGGGGACCCGAACTACGAGCAGTACTTC. This encodes CASGDPNYEQYF.

V gene TRBV5-1 combines with J gene TRBJ2-7, with D tentatively TRBD1 or TRBD2 (5 bases each). Germline loops: CDR1 SGHRS, CDR2 YFSETQ. The V end lost 0 bases, the J end lost 4 bases, and 14 bases lay between the germline ends. This CDR3 spans 15 amino acids. The CDR3 DNA is TGCGCCAGCAGCTTGGAGAAGGGCGAGGGGTACGAGCAGTACTTC. This translates into CASSLEKGEGYEQYF.

The table lists this clonotype with a count of one. The chain is built from TRBV6-2 or TRBV6-3 and TRBJ2-2; TRBD1 might be the D (5 bases). Germline-derived CDR1 and CDR2 are MNHEY and SVGEGT. V was cut by 5 bases and J by 13 bases, with 17 bases left in between. There are 13 residues in the CDR3. In DNA, the CDR3 is TGTGCCAGCAGTCGCCAGACAGTTAGTGGGCTGTTTTTT. Amino acids: CASSRQTVSGLFF.

As regards this clonotype: A clone one base away is much larger, so this may be a read error. This CDR3 is missing its conserved last phenylalanine or tryptophan, likely due to a read error. The CDR3 loop reads CASSKQQGTPNTEAFS. Here the CDR3 DNA reads TGTGCCAGCAGCAAACAACAGGGGACACCGAACACTGAAGCTTTCTCT. The V call is TRBV7-8, the J call TRBJ1-1; 7 bases fit TRBD1. Germline V lookup: CDR1 SGHVS, CDR2 FQNEAQ. This CDR3 contains 16 residues. The V and J ends lost 5 bases and 1 base, in that order; junction bases with no gene match: 10.

There are a few counts of this clonotype. The chain uses TRBV30 and TRBJ2-1; tentatively, D is TRBD2 (7 bases). CDR3 length equals 14 residues. The ends were cut back, 1 base at V and 8 bases at J, with 15 bases in the middle. Germline lookup yields CDR1 GTSNPN and CDR2 SVGIG (reference sequence). This CDR3 reads CAWSGGGGLYEQFF. CDR3 DNA: TGTGCCTGGAGTGGAGGGGGGGGTTTGTATGAGCAGTTCTTC.

This clonotype came up a few times. The V gene is TRBV6-6, the J gene TRBJ2-7; TRBD1 might be the D (6 bases). V lost 0 bases, J lost 8 bases, and 17 bases lay in between. The CDR3 is 15 amino acids. From germline, CDR1 is MNHNY and CDR2 SVGAGI (reference sequence). CDR3 sequence (DNA): TGTGCCAGCAGTTACTCGTCGACAGGAGTCTCGAAGCAGTACTTC. Translating it yields CASSYSSTGVSKQYF.